This TCR beta chain was retrieved from a study of cytomegalovirus exposure and HLA in healthy donors. Whole-study findings and limits: As a later analysis showed, a missense DCLRE1C variant was linked to trimming of TCR beta V- and J-genes. The study labeled 164 TCR beta chains cytomegalovirus-associated. Later work found most CMV-associated TCR beta chains apparently HLA-restricted.

Per the germline V gene, CDR1 is SGHNT and CDR2 is YYREEE (reference sequence). J was trimmed by 2 bases and V by 4 bases; bases with no gene match: 4. This CDR3 has 16 residues. The donors (healthy individuals) were bone marrow donors. Primers: 60 Vbeta forward and 13 Jbeta reverse. The repertoire was sequenced with immunoSEQ multiplex PCR; TCRdb's copy has only in-frame clones and lacks some. The sample yields about 190,000 clones, around nine tenths seen once. Only one count was recorded for this clone. Its antigen is not known. Sequencing input: PBMCs. V usage is TRBV5-4 and J usage is TRBJ2-1; 12 bases are a match to TRBD2. The receptor was derived from a woman between 18 and 30 years old in good health and CMV-seronegative. In nucleotides, the CDR3 is TGTGCCAGCAGCAACCCTAGCGGGGGGGCCTACAATGAGCAGTTCTTC. It is translated as CASSNPSGGAYNEQFF.